This TCR beta chain is from a study of T cells after posttransplantation cyclophosphamide. Study-wide results and caveats: Later blood repertoires were often dominated by clones from the donor CD8+ memory compartment. TRB clonality was highly associated with recipient CMV seropositivity and reactivation. Tissue-infiltrating T cells from skin or gut overlapped little with blood T cells.

This clone was recorded many times. Its antigen is undetermined. Peripheral blood was collected from the related graft donor on the marrow donation day. Generated by immunoSEQ multiplex PCR, the TCRdb table keeps only in-frame clones and is missing some. The sample counts about 38,000 clones, none seen once; the ten largest own 2% to 3%. Deletions cut 6 bases from V and 2 bases from J, with 10 bases between. The CDR3 sequence is 13 residues long. Germline assignment: CDR1 MNHEY and CDR2 SMNVEV (reference sequence). This chain joins TRBV27 and TRBJ1-2, with a tentative D call TRBD1 (6 bases). The source of this sequence is a man between 50 and 59 years old in good health, CMV-negative, and a related stem cell transplant donor. Sample: PBMCs. The CDR3 here is CASSPTGNYGYTF. CDR3 DNA: TGTGCCAGCAGCCCTACAGGGAACTATGGCTACACCTTC.